The TCR beta chain described here comes from a study of T-cell reconstitution after alpha-beta-depleted transplantation in children. Regarding the study as a whole: A year post-transplant, T-cell counts and diversity derived mostly from newly produced T cells. Some patients' high day-60 TCRbeta diversity was attributed to recipient cells surviving conditioning. About two months after transplant, alpha-beta T cells reportedly came from several hundred expanded graft clones.

TCRbeta library preparation incorporated unique molecular identifiers. From the PCR reads, TCRdb called clonotypes with MiXCR, one entry per CDR3 protein. Among fewer than 1 million distinct CDR3 sequences, roughly 16% were seen once, and the ten largest hold around 5.3%. This clonotype was detected only a few times. The antigen is unknown. This TCR was recovered from a male patient under 18 who had a stem cell transplant for acute lymphoblastic leukemia, so the T cells may come from the graft donor. Here the sequenced sample was PBMCs, mostly from graft donor cells, taken 360 days after TCRalphabeta/CD19-depleted stem cell transplant.

CDR3 sequence (DNA): TGTGCCACCAGCGTTGACAGGCAGGGATCCGGGGAAGCTTTCTTT. This encodes CATSVDRQGSGEAFF. The chain links TRBV15 to TRBJ1-1; possible D gene TRBD1, 6 bases. The germline V gene has CDR1 LNHNV and CDR2 YYDKDF (reference sequence). Deletions cut 5 bases from V and 8 bases from J, with 21 bases between. The CDR3 extends over 15 amino acids.